What follows describes a single T cell receptor beta chain. No antigen is known for it. The data were taken from a study of cytomegalovirus exposure and HLA in healthy donors. General study findings and limits: CMV serostatus was the sole immune exposure data available. Later analysis revealed greater clonal expansion in HLA-associated TCR beta chains than in equally common others.

The PCR made use of 60 Vbeta and 13 Jbeta primers. Profiled with immunoSEQ multiplex PCR; TCRdb holds only in-frame clones, not every one. The sample has about 160,000 clones; around 72% are singletons. Trimming stripped 5 bases from V and 8 bases from J, with 18 bases between. The CDR3 has 14 amino acids. In germline, CDR1 is MNHEY, CDR2 SMNVEV (reference sequence). This TCR was recovered from a young man in good health and CMV-seronegative. The chain links TRBV27 to TRBJ1-2; no reliable D call. Sequenced input: PBMCs. The CDR3 DNA sequence: TGTGCCAGCAGTAACGGGAAGGCCCTCTGGGGCTACACCTTC. This sequence encodes CASSNGKALWGYTF.